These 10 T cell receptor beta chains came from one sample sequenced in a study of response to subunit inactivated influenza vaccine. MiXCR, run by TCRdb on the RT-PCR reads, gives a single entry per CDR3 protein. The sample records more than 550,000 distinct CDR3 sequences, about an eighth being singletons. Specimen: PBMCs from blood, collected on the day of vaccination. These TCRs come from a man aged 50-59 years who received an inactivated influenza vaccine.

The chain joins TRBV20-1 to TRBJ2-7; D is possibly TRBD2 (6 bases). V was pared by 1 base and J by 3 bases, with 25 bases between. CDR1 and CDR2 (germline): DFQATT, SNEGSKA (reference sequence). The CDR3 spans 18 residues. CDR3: CSARGGGNSAGPYYEQYF. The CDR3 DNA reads TGCAGTGCTAGAGGAGGTGGTAATTCGGCGGGACCTTACTACGAGCAGTACTTC.

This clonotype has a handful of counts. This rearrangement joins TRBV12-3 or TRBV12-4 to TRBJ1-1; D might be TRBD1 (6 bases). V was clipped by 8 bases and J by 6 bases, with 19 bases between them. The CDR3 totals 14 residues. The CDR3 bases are TGTGCCAGCTCTAGTAGGAACTCAGGGGCTGAAGCTTTCTTT. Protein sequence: CASSSRNSGAEAFF.

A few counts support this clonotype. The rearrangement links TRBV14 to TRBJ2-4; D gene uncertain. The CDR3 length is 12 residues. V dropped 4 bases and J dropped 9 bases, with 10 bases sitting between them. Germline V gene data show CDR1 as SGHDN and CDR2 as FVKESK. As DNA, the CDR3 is TGTGCCAGCAGCCCCGGTCACGGCATTCAGTACTTC. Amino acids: CASSPGHGIQYF.

The CDR3 DNA follows: TGCGCCAGCAGCCAAGATTTCGGGGTGCCCGGGGAGCTGTTTTTT. Protein: CASSQDFGVPGELFF. V is TRBV4-1 and J is TRBJ2-2; a weak D match, TRBD2 (5 bases). The length of the CDR3 is 15 residues. Trimming stripped 0 bases from V and 6 bases from J, with 11 bases between. Germline CDR1 MGHRA, CDR2 YSYEKL.

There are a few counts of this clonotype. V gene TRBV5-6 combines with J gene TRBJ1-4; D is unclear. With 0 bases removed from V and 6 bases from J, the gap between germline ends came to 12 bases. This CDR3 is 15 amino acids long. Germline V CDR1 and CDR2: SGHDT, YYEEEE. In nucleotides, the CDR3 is TGTGCCAGCAGCTTGGGATGGACGGACTATGAAAAACTGTTTTTT. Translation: CASSLGWTDYEKLFF. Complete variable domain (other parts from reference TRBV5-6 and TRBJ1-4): DAGVTQSPTHLIKTRGQQVTLRCSPKSGHDTVSWYQQALGQGPQFIFQYYEEEERQRGNFPDRFSGHQFPNYSSELNVNALLLGDSALYLCASSLGWTDYEKLFFGSGTQLSVL.

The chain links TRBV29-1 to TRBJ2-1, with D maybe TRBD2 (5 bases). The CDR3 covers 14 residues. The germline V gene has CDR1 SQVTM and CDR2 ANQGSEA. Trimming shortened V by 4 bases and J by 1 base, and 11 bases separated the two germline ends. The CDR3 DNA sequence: TGCAGCGTTGCATGGAGGCAGTCCTACAATGAGCAGTTCTTC. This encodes CSVAWRQSYNEQFF.

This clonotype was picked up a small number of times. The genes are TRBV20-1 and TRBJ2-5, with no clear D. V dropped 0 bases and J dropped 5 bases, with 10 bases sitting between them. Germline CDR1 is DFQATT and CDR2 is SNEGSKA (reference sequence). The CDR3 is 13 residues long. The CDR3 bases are TGCAGTGCTAGAGATCCTTCCAGGGAGACCCAGTACTTC. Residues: CSARDPSRETQYF.

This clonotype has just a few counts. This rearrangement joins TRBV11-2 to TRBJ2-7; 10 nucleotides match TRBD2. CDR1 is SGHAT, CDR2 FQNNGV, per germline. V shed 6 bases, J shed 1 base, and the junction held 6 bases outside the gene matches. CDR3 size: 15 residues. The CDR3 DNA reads TGTGCCAGCAGATTTACTAGCGGGATGTCCTACGAGCAGTACTTC. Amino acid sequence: CASRFTSGMSYEQYF. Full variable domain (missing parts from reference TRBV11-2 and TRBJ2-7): EAGVAQSPRYKIIEKRQSVAFWCNPISGHATLYWYQQILGQGPKLLIQFQNNGVVDDSQLPKDRFSAERLKGVDSTLKIQPAKLEDSAVYLCASRFTSGMSYEQYFGPGTRLTVT.

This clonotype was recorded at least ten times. CDR3: CASSFGDYRTDTQYF. As DNA, the CDR3 is TGCGCCAGCAGCTTCGGTGATTATCGCACAGATACGCAGTATTTT. V gene TRBV5-1 combines with J gene TRBJ2-3, with unresolved D. This CDR3 has 15 residues. V was pared by 2 bases and J by 1 base, with 11 bases between. Looked up from germline, CDR1 is SGHRS and CDR2 is YFSETQ.

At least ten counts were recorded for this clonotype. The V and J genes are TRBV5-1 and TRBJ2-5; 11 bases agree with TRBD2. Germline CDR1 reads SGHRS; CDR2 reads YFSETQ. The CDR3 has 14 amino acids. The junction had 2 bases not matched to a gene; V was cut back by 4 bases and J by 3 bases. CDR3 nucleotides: TGCGCCAGCAGCGGGACTAGCGGAGAAGAGACCCAGTACTTC. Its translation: CASSGTSGEETQYF.